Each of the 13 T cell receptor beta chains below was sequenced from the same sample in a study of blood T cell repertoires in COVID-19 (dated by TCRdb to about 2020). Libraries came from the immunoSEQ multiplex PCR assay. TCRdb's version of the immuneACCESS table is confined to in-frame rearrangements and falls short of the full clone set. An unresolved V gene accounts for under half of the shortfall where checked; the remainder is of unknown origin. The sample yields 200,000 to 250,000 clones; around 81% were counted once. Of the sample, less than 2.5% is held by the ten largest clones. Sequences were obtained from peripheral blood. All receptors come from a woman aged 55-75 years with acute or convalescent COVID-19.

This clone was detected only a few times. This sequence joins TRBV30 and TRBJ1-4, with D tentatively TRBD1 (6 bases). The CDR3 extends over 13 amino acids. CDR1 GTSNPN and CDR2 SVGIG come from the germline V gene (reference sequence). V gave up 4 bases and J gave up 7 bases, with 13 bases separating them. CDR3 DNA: TGTGCCTGGACCCAGGGGCTGGGTGAAAAACTGTTTTTT. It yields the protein CAWTQGLGEKLFF.

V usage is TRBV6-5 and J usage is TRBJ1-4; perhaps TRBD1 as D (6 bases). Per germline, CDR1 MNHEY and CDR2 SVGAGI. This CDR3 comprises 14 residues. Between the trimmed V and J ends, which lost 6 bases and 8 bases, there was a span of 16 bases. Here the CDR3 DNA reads TGTGCCAGCAGCGTGGACAGTAAGAGGGAAAAACTGTTTTTT. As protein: CASSVDSKREKLFF.

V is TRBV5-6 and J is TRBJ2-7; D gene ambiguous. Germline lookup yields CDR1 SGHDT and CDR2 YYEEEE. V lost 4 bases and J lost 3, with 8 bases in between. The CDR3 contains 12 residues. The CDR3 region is CASSLGLYEQYF. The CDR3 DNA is TGTGCCAGCAGCCTGGGTCTCTACGAGCAGTACTTC.

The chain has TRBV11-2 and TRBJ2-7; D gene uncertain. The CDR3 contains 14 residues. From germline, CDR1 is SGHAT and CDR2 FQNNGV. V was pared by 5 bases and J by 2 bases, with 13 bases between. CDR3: CASSLRLQTYEQYF. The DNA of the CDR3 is TGTGCCAGCAGCCTTAGACTCCAAACCTACGAGCAGTACTTC.

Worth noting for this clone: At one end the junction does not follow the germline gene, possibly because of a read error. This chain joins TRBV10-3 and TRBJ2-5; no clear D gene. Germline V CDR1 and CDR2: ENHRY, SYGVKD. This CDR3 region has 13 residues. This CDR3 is CATSGLDDETQYF. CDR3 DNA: TGTGCCACCAGTGGTTTAGATGATGAGACCCAGTACTTC.

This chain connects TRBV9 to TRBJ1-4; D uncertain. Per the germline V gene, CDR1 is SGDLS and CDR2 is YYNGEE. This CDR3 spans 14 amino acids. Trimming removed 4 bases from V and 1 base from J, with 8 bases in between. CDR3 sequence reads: CASSRTGTNEKLFF. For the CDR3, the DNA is TGTGCCAGCAGCAGAACTGGAACTAATGAAAAACTGTTTTTT.

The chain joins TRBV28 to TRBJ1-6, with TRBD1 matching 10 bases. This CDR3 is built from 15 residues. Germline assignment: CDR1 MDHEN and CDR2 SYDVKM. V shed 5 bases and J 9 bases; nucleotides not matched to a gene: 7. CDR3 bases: TGTGCCAGCAGTGAAACCGGGACAGGGGCTTCACCCCTCCACTTT. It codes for CASSETGTGASPLHF.

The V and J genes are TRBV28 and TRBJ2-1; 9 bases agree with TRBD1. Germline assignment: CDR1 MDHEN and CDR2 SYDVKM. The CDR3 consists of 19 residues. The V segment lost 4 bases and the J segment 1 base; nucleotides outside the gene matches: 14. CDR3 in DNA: TGTGCCAGCAGTTCTAAAATATCTTACAGGGGGCGATCCTACAATGAGCAGTTCTTC. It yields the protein CASSSKISYRGRSYNEQFF.

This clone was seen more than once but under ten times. The CDR3 spells CASSWGGAINEKLFF. DNA for the CDR3: TGTGCCAGTAGTTGGGGCGGAGCAATTAATGAAAAACTGTTTTTT. This chain uses TRBV19 with TRBJ1-4; the D gene is possibly TRBD1 (5 bases). The CDR3 is 15 residues long. V was shortened by 5 bases and J by 4 bases, with 14 bases between the two germline ends. Germline assignment: CDR1 LNHDA and CDR2 SQIVND (reference sequence).

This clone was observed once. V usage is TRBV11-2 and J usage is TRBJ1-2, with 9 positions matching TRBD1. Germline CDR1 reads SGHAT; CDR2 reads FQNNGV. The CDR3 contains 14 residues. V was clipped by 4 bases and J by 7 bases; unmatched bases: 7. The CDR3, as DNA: TGTGCCAGCAGCTCCGGGACAGGGAGAGGTGGCTACACCTTC. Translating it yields CASSSGTGRGGYTF.

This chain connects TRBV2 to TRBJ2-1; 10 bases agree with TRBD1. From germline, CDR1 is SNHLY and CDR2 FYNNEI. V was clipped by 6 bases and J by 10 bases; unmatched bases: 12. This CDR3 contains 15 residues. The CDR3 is CASSAGTGAFGEQFF. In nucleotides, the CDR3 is TGTGCCAGCAGCGCCGGGACAGGGGCCTTCGGGGAGCAGTTCTTC.

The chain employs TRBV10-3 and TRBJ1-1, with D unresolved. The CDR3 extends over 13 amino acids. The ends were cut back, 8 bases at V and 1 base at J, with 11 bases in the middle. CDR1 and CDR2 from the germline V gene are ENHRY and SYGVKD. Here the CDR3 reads CAIGREPNTEAFF. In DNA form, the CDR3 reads TGTGCCATCGGGCGGGAACCGAACACTGAAGCTTTCTTT.

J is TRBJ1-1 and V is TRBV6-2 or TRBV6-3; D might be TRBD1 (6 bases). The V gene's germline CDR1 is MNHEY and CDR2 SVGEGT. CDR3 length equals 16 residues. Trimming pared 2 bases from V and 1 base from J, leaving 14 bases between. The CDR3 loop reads CASSYLWGGSNTEAFF. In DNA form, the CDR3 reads TGTGCCAGCAGTTACCTCTGGGGGGGCTCGAACACTGAAGCTTTCTTT.